This paragraph covers one TCR beta chain sequence. Its antigen is unknown. This CDR3 is also generated by other DNA sequences in the sample. The sample is drawn from a study of OX40 agonist ivuxolimab in advanced cancers. Study-wide background: About 42% of patients had received prior checkpoint inhibitor therapy.

Method: immunoSEQ multiplex PCR; TCRdb's copy keeps in-frame clones and lacks some. Of 90,000 to 100,000 clones in the sample, about nine tenths were seen once. Study results and limitations: Doses of 0.1 to 3.0 mg/kg were accompanied by clonal expansion of CD4+ and CD8+ blood T cells by week 6.

The TCR comes from an adult with an advanced solid tumor such as melanoma, head and neck, liver or kidney cancer. The material was CD4+ or CD8+ T cells sorted from blood, obtained in a trial of the OX40 agonist ivuxolimab.

This chain's CDR3 is CASSVGGTGAYNEQFF. Written as DNA, the CDR3 is TGTGCCAGCAGCGTAGGCGGTACGGGCGCCTACAATGAGCAGTTCTTC. The chain has TRBV9 and TRBJ2-1; D ambiguous. The germline V gene encodes CDR1 SGDLS and CDR2 YYNGEE. There are 16 residues in the CDR3. The V and J ends lost 0 bases and 2 bases respectively, with 12 bases between them.